This TCR beta chain was identified during a study of CD8+CD57+ T cells in acquired aplastic anemia. Study at large: An average of 3.2 ug of DNA was obtained from sorted CD4+ and CD8+ cells.

This clonotype was recorded a few times. Profiles of TCR beta VDJ and CDR3 were generated from a genomic DNA template. Each CDR3 protein is one row after TCRdb ran MiXCR on the reads. Of approximately 170,000 distinct CDR3 sequences listed, less than 70% are singletons. Sequencing used sorted CD4+, CD8+, or CD8+CD57+ T cells (not recorded which) from PBMCs. The sequence came from a human donor in good health, serving as a control.

As DNA, the CDR3 is TGTGCCACCCGCGACGGAGTGAACACTGAAGCTTTCTTT. Encoded protein: CATRDGVNTEAFF. V gene TRBV10-3 combines with J gene TRBJ1-1, with D hard to call. The germline gives CDR1 ENHRY, CDR2 SYGVKD. V was trimmed by 10 bases and J by 0 bases, leaving 12 bases between them. This CDR3 contains 13 residues.